These T cell receptor beta chains were read from a single sample in a study of lymphopenia after photon versus proton radiotherapy. Profiled with immunoSEQ multiplex PCR; TCRdb holds only in-frame clones, not every one. The sample carries tens of thousands of clones, about nine tenths recorded once. The sequences come from peripheral blood, collected from a patient treated with proton-based radiotherapy. All receptors come from an older man with esophageal cancer. Each CDR3 is given without its conserved first and last residue.

>16|TRBV15|TRBJ2-1
ATSRDSGGGGLYNEQF
>13|TRBV4-1|TRBJ2-7
ASSQDLAGALEQY
>12|TRBV7-2|TRBJ2-3
ASSLALVSDTQY
>11|TRBV5-6|TRBJ1-2
ASSLSARDGYT
>12|TRBV5-4|TRBJ1-1
ASSLDRGYTEAF
>12|TRBV6-1|TRBJ2-7
ASSESTAVYEQY
>12|TRBV10-2|TRBJ2-7
ASRIGISSYEQY
>12|TRBV4-2|TRBJ1-1
ASSQVTPNTEAF
>13|TRBV15|TRBJ1-5
ATSRGDRGDQPQH
>10|TRBV7-9|TRBJ1-1
ASSLVNTEAF
>12|TRBV7-2|TRBJ1-1
ASTKDRADTEAF
>11|TRBV7-2|TRBJ1-5
ASSPDREQPQH
>14|TRBV7-6|TRBJ2-1
ASSLVASNPFYEQF
>13|TRBV6-5|TRBJ2-1
ASSYSPGTYNEQF
>14|TRBV7-9|TRBJ1-4
ASSLVSGATNEKLF
>13|TRBV19|TRBJ2-7
ASSPRTSGAYEQY
>11|TRBV6-5|TRBJ1-4
ASSYTYRGNLF
>14|TRBV10-2|TRBJ2-1
ASSESKATPNNEQF
>14|TRBV7-2|TRBJ2-5
ASSVDRVPRPAAQY
>11|TRBV7-2|TRBJ2-7
ASSPNIPYEQY
>16|TRBV4-3|TRBJ2-5
ASSQDLGKRRGRETQY
>15|TRBV19|TRBJ2-1
ASSIGTSGISVTEQF
>13|TRBV6-5|TRBJ2-7
ASSYSAGVGYEQY
>13|TRBV6-1|TRBJ1-2
ASSEVGGLDYGYT
>13|TRBV7-8|TRBJ2-5
ASSAQGLMEETQY
>16|TRBV11-1|TRBJ2-3
ASSPSPPGQGVPDTQY
>11|TRBV11-3|TRBJ1-6
ASSLLSDSPLH
>13|TRBV2|TRBJ1-5
ASSEALGQNQPQH
>12|TRBV29-1|TRBJ2-1
SVDESGGDNEQF
>13|TRBV7-8|TRBJ2-7
ASSSGTGSSYEQY
>10|TRBV2|TRBJ2-7
ASSETTYEQY
>11|TRBV7-3|TRBJ1-1
ASSLIGQGQAF
>14|TRBV7-2|TRBJ2-1
ASSLRSLAGDDEQF
>13|TRBV10-1|TRBJ2-5
ASSDTGMGQETQY
>13|TRBV7-9|TRBJ2-3
ASSPTRQGGDTQY
>11|TRBV5-1|TRBJ1-1
ASSSTVNTEAF
>12|TRBV6-1|TRBJ2-3
AQAQGAVLDTQY
>12|TRBV4-3|TRBJ2-5
ASSSTTGMETQY
>12|TRBV9|TRBJ1-3
ASSLHEVGNTIY
>12|TRBV6-5|TRBJ1-1
ASSPGKRDTEAF
>12|TRBV2|TRBJ2-1
ASFQGSNYNEQF
>15|TRBV11-2|TRBJ2-3
ASSLGPGQSLADTQY
>11|TRBV5-5|TRBJ1-1
ASSLVGDTEAF
>13|TRBV4-1|TRBJ2-1
ASRQLAHSYNEQF
>13|TRBV9|TRBJ1-4
ASSALGIRDEKLF
>14|TRBV9|TRBJ1-2
ASSPSTGPYNYGYT
>14|TRBV7-6|TRBJ2-2
ASSDRDPPNTGELF
>8|TRBV19|TRBJ1-3
ASKGNTIY
>12|TRBV7-2|TRBJ2-1
ASSLTRSYNEQF
>13|TRBV15|TRBJ2-2
ATSSAGTALGELF
>13|TRBV5-1|TRBJ1-2
ASSTGTVTTYGYT
>17|TRBV5-6|TRBJ2-7
ASSLAAGIPSYNLYEQY
>9|TRBV29-1|TRBJ2-5
SVDWGETQY